The 26 T cell receptor beta chains below come from one sample, sequenced in a study of shared clonotypes between healthy human individuals. TCRdb keeps only in-frame clones here, not all; method: immunoSEQ multiplex PCR. The sample includes 630,000 or so clones, 98% of them seen just once. Terminally differentiated effector memory CD45RA+ cells were excluded by CCR7 positive selection of CD45RO-negative cells. Sequencing input: naive CD8+ T cells sorted from blood. The receptors here all came from a young man in good health.

This CDR3 is CASSLNGGADTYNEQFF. Written as DNA, the CDR3 is TGTGCCAGCAGCTTAAACGGGGGGGCAGACACCTACAATGAGCAGTTCTTC. The V and J genes are TRBV11-2 and TRBJ2-1, with TRBD2 matching 8 bases. With 2 bases clipped from V and 2 bases from J, the junction kept 8 bases outside the gene matches. Germline lookup yields CDR1 SGHAT and CDR2 FQNNGV. The CDR3 extends over 17 amino acids. Full variable domain (rest looked up from reference TRBV11-2 and TRBJ2-1): EAGVAQSPRYKIIEKRQSVAFWCNPISGHATLYWYQQILGQGPKLLIQFQNNGVVDDSQLPKDRFSAERLKGVDSTLKIQPAKLEDSAVYLCASSLNGGADTYNEQFFGPGTRLTVL.

This chain connects TRBV9 to TRBJ2-1; D is perhaps TRBD1 (5 bases). The CDR3 runs 15 residues. Per germline, CDR1 SGDLS and CDR2 YYNGEE. Trimming took 4 bases from V and 0 from J, leaving 11 bases between them. CDR3 amino acids: CASSLQDSSYNEQFF. The CDR3 nucleotides read TGTGCCAGCAGCTTACAGGATAGCTCCTACAATGAGCAGTTCTTC.

V usage is TRBV21-1 and J usage is TRBJ2-2; the listed D gene, TRBD2, was not tested against the DNA. TRBV21-1 is marked as a pseudogene. The CDR3 covers 16 residues. The CDR3 is CASSKGLAARDRELFF. CDR3 nucleotide sequence: TGTGCCAGCAGCAAGGGACTAGCGGCCAGAGATAGGGAGCTGTTTTTT.

V is TRBV20-1 and J is TRBJ2-5; D not certain. The CDR3 spans 10 residues. CDR1 DFQATT and CDR2 SNEGSKA come from the germline V gene (reference sequence). CDR3 residues: CSALFAAQYF. In nucleotides, the CDR3 is TGCAGCGCCTTGTTTGCGGCGCAGTACTTC.

The V call is TRBV4-1, the J call TRBJ2-3; 11 bases are a match to TRBD2. The J segment lost 6 bases and the V segment lost 6 bases, leaving 2 bases of the junction unmatched. CDR1 MGHRA and CDR2 YSYEKL come from the germline V gene. The CDR3 covers 13 residues. CDR3 sequence reads: CASRPSGRDTQYF. The CDR3, as DNA: TGCGCCAGCAGGCCTAGCGGGAGGGATACGCAGTATTTT.

The chain employs TRBV2 and TRBJ2-1; 9 bases are a match to TRBD2. CDR1 and CDR2 (germline): SNHLY, FYNNEI. This CDR3 is 12 amino acids long. V lost 6 bases to trimming and J lost 9 bases; unmatched junction nucleotides: 3. This chain's CDR3 is CASRKLAGEQFF. The CDR3 nucleotides read TGTGCCAGCAGGAAACTAGCGGGTGAGCAGTTCTTC.

The chain joins TRBV4-1 to TRBJ2-5, with TRBD1 identical over 9 bases. This CDR3 is 15 amino acids long. CDR1 is MGHRA, CDR2 YSYEKL, per germline. J lost 9 bases, V lost 1 base, and 9 bases had no gene match. In DNA, the CDR3 is TGCGCCAGCAGCCAAGTTACAGGGGGCAAGGAGGCCCAGTACTTC. Its translation is CASSQVTGGKEAQYF.

This clone occurred once. The genes are TRBV5-8 and TRBJ1-4; weak D call: TRBD1 (5 bases). This CDR3 region has 15 residues. The V and J ends lost 4 bases and 8 bases respectively, with 18 bases between them. Looked up from germline, CDR1 is SGHTS and CDR2 is YDEGEE. As DNA, the CDR3 is TGTGCCAGCAGCCTTGCAGGGACTTCAACGGAAAAACTGTTTTTT. Protein sequence: CASSLAGTSTEKLFF.

The V and J genes are TRBV5-1 and TRBJ2-7; 9 nucleotides align to TRBD1. Germline-derived CDR1 and CDR2 are SGHRS and YFSETQ. The CDR3 runs 15 residues. V gave up 4 bases and J gave up 1 base; unmatched junction bases: 6. CDR3 region: CASSDRDRESYEQYF. The CDR3 bases are TGCGCCAGCAGCGACCGGGACAGGGAGTCCTACGAGCAGTACTTC. Full variable domain (missing parts from reference TRBV5-1 and TRBJ2-7): KAGVTQTPRYLIKTRGQQVTLSCSPISGHRSVSWYQQTPGQGLQFLFEYFSETQRNKGNFPGRFSGRQFSNSRSEMNVSTLELGDSALYLCASSDRDRESYEQYFGPGTRLTVT.

This sequence joins TRBV27 and TRBJ1-3, with 11 bases lining up with TRBD1. Germline CDR1 and CDR2: MNHEY and SMNVEV (reference sequence). CDR3 length equals 15 residues. With V trimmed by 4 bases and J by 5 bases, 4 bases remained unmatched. The CDR3 spells CASSSGTGGRNTIYF. The CDR3, as DNA: TGTGCCAGCAGTTCCGGGACAGGGGGGCGAAACACCATATATTTT.

The V and J genes are TRBV7-9 and TRBJ2-1; D gene uncertain. The CDR3 loop spans 14 amino acids. CDR1 is SEHNR, CDR2 FQNEAQ, per germline (reference sequence). Between the trimmed V and J ends, which lost 4 bases and 3 bases, there was a span of 10 bases. CDR3 in amino acids: CASSSSPRYNEQFF. The DNA for the CDR3 is TGTGCCAGCAGCTCCTCCCCCCGCTACAATGAGCAGTTCTTC.

The chain has TRBV7-2 and TRBJ1-3, with 9 bases identical to TRBD1. V lost 4 bases to trimming and J lost 1 base; unmatched junction nucleotides: 5. Germline CDR1 reads SGHTA; CDR2 reads FQGNSA. CDR3 length: 16 amino acids. CDR3 nucleotides: TGTGCCAGCAGCTCAAACAGGGGGCAGTCTGGAAACACCATATATTTT. It encodes CASSSNRGQSGNTIYF.

V and J are TRBV11-2 and TRBJ2-7, with 7 bases fitting TRBD2. The V and J ends lost 3 bases and 0 bases, in that order; junction bases with no gene match: 14. The germline V gene encodes CDR1 SGHAT and CDR2 FQNNGV. The CDR3 consists of 18 residues. The CDR3 region is CASSLSAYSGKSSYEQYF. In DNA form, the CDR3 reads TGTGCCAGCAGCTTGTCGGCTTACAGCGGGAAGAGCTCCTACGAGCAGTACTTC.

The chain carries TRBV14 and TRBJ2-7; 10 bases align to TRBD2. The CDR3 spans 16 residues. With 6 bases clipped from V and 5 bases from J, the junction kept 13 bases outside the gene matches. Germline CDR1 is SGHDN and CDR2 is FVKESK. CDR3 in DNA: TGTGCCAGCAGTCAGCGGGAGGGCCTAGTTGACGACGAGCAGTACTTC. As protein: CASSQREGLVDDEQYF. The variable domain in full, completed from reference TRBV14 and TRBJ2-7, reads EAGVTQFPSHSVIEKGQTVTLRCDPISGHDNLYWYRRVMGKEIKFLLHFVKESKQDESGMPNNRFLAERTGGTYSTLKVQPAELEDSGVYFCASSQREGLVDDEQYFGPGTRLTVT.

This clone occurred once. This chain links TRBV4-1 with TRBJ2-7; D gene unclear. V lost 1 base, J lost 4 bases, and 8 bases lay in between. The CDR3 consists of 13 residues. Germline CDR1 and CDR2: MGHRA and YSYEKL. The CDR3 loop reads CASSQVLRYEQYF. The CDR3 DNA reads TGCGCCAGCAGCCAAGTTCTCCGGTACGAGCAGTACTTC.

The chain combines TRBV4-3 with TRBJ1-3; D is unresolved. Germline CDR1 reads LGHNA; CDR2 reads YSLEER. The length of the CDR3 is 15 residues. V lost 3 bases, J lost 2 bases, and 11 bases lay in between. In DNA, the CDR3 is TGCGCCAGCAGCCAGGGGTCCGCCGCTGGAAACACCATATATTTT. The encoded protein is CASSQGSAAGNTIYF.

CDR3 nucleotides: TGTGCCAGCACTTTTAGGGGGTCGGAGACCCAGTACTTC. Translated: CASTFRGSETQYF. The V and J genes are TRBV7-9 and TRBJ2-5, with a tentative D call TRBD1 (6 bases). Germline V gene lookup returns CDR1 SEHNR and CDR2 FQNEAQ (reference sequence). The CDR3 is 13 residues long. V lost 7 bases and J 5 bases, leaving 14 bases between the germline ends.

This chain connects TRBV27 to TRBJ2-1; D not resolved. CDR1 and CDR2 from the germline V gene are MNHEY and SMNVEV (reference sequence). CDR3 length equals 15 residues. V dropped 3 bases and J dropped 7 bases, with 16 bases sitting between them. CDR3 coding DNA: TGTGCCAGCAGTTTGGGTGGGATTTATACGAATGAGCAGTTCTTC. Protein product: CASSLGGIYTNEQFF.

The CDR3 loop is CASSLVGGRETQYF. The CDR3 DNA is TGTGCCAGCAGCTTGGTCGGGGGTAGAGAGACCCAGTACTTC. The chain has TRBV7-9 and TRBJ2-5; maybe TRBD2 (6 bases). The CDR3 contains 14 residues. V gave up 3 bases and J gave up 4 bases, with 12 bases separating them. CDR1 and CDR2 (germline): SEHNR, FQNEAQ (reference sequence).

The gene calls are TRBV7-9 and TRBJ2-2; a weak D match, TRBD1 (6 bases). The CDR3 consists of 12 residues. Germline V gives CDR1 SEHNR, CDR2 FQNEAQ (reference sequence). The V end was cut by 4 bases, the J end by 9 bases, with 9 bases between. CDR3 region: CASSSGGRELFF. CDR3 in DNA: TGTGCCAGCAGCTCTGGGGGCCGGGAGCTGTTTTTT. Together with reference TRBV7-9 and TRBJ2-2, the CDR3 gives the full variable domain: DTGVSQNPRHKITKRGQNVTFRCDPISEHNRLYWYRQTLGQGPEFLTYFQNEAQLEKSRLLSDRFSAERPKGSFSTLEIQRTEQGDSAMYLCASSSGGRELFFGEGSRLTVL.

The chain employs TRBV15 and TRBJ1-2; possible D gene TRBD1, 5 bases. The CDR3 is 15 residues long. Germline values: CDR1 LNHNV, CDR2 YYDKDF (reference sequence). Between the trimmed V and J ends, which lost 1 base and 1 base, there was a span of 10 bases. The CDR3 nucleotides are TGTGCCACCAGCAGAGCAGGGACGGATAACTATGGCTACACCTTC. It codes for CATSRAGTDNYGYTF.

The CDR3 bases are TGTGCCAGCAGTTTGGCCAGGGCCATCTCTGGAAACACCATATATTTT. It translates to CASSLARAISGNTIYF. The chain carries TRBV6-5 and TRBJ1-3; D may be TRBD1 (5 bases). Germline CDR1 reads MNHEY; CDR2 reads SVGAGI. This CDR3 has 16 amino acids. Between the trimmed V and J ends, which lost 4 bases and 0 bases, there was a span of 13 bases.

The gene calls are TRBV6-6 and TRBJ1-1; D ambiguous. Germline values: CDR1 MNHNY, CDR2 SVGAGI (reference sequence). CDR3 size: 14 residues. Trimming left V 2 bases short and J 0 bases short, with 7 bases between. The CDR3 coding sequence is TGTGCCAGCAGTTACGCCGGAGTGAACACTGAAGCTTTCTTT. Amino acids: CASSYAGVNTEAFF.

The gene calls are TRBV29-1 and TRBJ2-7, with a tentative D call TRBD2 (5 bases). The CDR3 has 12 amino acids. Trimming shortened V by 6 bases and J by 2 bases, and 11 bases separated the two germline ends. Germline V gene lookup returns CDR1 SQVTM and CDR2 ANQGSEA. This CDR3 is CSVDDGTYEQYF. In DNA, the CDR3 is TGCAGCGTCGATGACGGGACCTACGAGCAGTACTTC.

The rearrangement joins TRBV7-3 to TRBJ2-7; the D gene is possibly TRBD1 (6 bases). The germline V gene has CDR1 SGHTA and CDR2 FQGTGA. Between the trimmed V and J ends, which lost 2 bases and 3 bases, there was a span of 14 bases. The CDR3 is 15 amino acids. CDR3 region: CASSLYGRGLYEQYF. The CDR3 region has the DNA TGTGCCAGCAGCTTATATGGCAGGGGCCTCTACGAGCAGTACTTC.

This chain joins TRBV30 and TRBJ2-1; 11 bases are a match to TRBD2. Germline-derived CDR1 and CDR2 are GTSNPN and SVGIG (reference sequence). The CDR3 totals 15 residues. The V segment lost 2 bases and the J segment 8 bases; nucleotides outside the gene matches: 8. The CDR3 DNA follows: TGTGCCTGGAGTTCTCTAGCGGGAGGTGTGGATGAGCAGTTCTTC. It translates to CAWSSLAGGVDEQFF.